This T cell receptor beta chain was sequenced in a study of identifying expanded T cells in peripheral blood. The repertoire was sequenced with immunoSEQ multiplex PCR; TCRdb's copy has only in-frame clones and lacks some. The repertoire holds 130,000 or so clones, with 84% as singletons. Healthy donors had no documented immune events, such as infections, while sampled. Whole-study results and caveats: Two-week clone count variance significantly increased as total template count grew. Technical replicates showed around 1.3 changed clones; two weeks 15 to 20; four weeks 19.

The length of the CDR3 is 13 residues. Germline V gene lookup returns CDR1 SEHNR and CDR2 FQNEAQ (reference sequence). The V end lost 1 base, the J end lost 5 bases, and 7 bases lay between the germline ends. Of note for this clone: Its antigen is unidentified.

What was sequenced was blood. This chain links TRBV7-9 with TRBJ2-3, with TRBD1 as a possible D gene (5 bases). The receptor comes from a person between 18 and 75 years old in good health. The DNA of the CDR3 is TGTGCCAGCAGCTTAGTTCAGGGAGATACGCAGTATTTT. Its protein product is CASSLVQGDTQYF.